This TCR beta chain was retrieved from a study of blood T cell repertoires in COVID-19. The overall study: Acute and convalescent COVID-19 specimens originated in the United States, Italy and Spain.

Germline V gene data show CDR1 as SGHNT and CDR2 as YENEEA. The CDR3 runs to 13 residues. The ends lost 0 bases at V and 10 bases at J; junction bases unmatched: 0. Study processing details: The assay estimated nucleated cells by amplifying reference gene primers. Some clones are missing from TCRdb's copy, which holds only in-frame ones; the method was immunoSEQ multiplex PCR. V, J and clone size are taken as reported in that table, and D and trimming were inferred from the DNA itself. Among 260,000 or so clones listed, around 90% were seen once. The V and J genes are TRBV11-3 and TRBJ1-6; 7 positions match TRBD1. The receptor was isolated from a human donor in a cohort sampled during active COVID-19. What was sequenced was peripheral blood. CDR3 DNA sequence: TGTGCCAGCAGCTTAGACAGGGGGTCACCCCTCCACTTT. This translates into CASSLDRGSPLHF.